This record looks at one T cell receptor (beta chain) sequence and its context. The sample belongs to a study of breast tumors, draining lymph nodes, adjacent tissues. Per germline, CDR1 ENHRY and CDR2 SYGVKD. V shed 2 bases and J shed 0 bases, with 6 bases lying between them. CDR3 size: 14 residues. TCRdb called the multiplex PCR reads again in MiXCR, with one record for every CDR3 protein. The table includes tens of thousands of distinct CDR3 sequences, approximately 31% detected once. The lymph nodes were axillary draining lymph nodes from breast cancer patients. What was sequenced was axillary lymph node tissue. The TCR comes from a female donor with breast cancer. Some clones in this sample may be carry-over from other donors' samples. V usage is TRBV10-3 and J usage is TRBJ2-3; unclear D gene. The CDR3 loop is CAISETTSTDTQYF. Written as DNA, the CDR3 is TGTGCCATCAGTGAGACCACTAGCACAGATACGCAGTATTTT.